This TCR beta chain was sequenced during a study of OX40 agonist ivuxolimab in advanced cancers. Background on the whole study: The costimulatory receptor OX40 (CD134) was targeted by ivuxolimab, a fully human IgG2 agonistic monoclonal antibody. Intravenous ivuxolimab was administered to patients every 2 weeks at six dose levels: 0.01, 0.1, 0.3, 1.5, 3 and 10 mg/kg. Of the 50 to 55 patients in dose escalation, about 20 had hepatocellular carcinoma, some 15 had melanoma, 9 had renal cell carcinoma and 9 had head and neck cancer. In the dose-escalation cohort, around four fifths of patients were male, and the mean age was approximately 64 years, with a range of about 23 to 90. Patients were allowed to have had prior anti-PD-1, anti-PD-L1 or anti-CTLA-4 therapy, and roughly 40% of the dose-escalation patients had previously received checkpoint inhibitors. Partial responses occurred in three dose-escalation patients: two with cutaneous melanoma and one with hepatocellular carcinoma. Peripheral TCRbeta sequencing aimed to test whether ivuxolimab altered TCR sequence diversity and caused clonal T-cell expansion. The paper describes the monotherapy dose-escalation part (N of about 52 patients) of the phase I trial of ivuxolimab.

Here is what the overall study found, with its caveats: Which antigens the clonally expanded peripheral T cells were specific for was not determined. At doses of 0.1 to 3.0 mg/kg, clonal expansion of both CD4+ and CD8+ blood T cells was observed from baseline to week 6. After ivuxolimab, expanded clones were on average more numerous among CD8+ T cells than among CD4+ T cells. Partial responders in the 0.1-3.0 mg/kg groups had among the lowest normalized peripheral clonal expansion, especially among CD8+ T cells. Low levels of normalized T-cell clonal expansion were also seen in some patients who did not respond.

Genomic DNA was extracted from sorted cells for sequencing of the TCRbeta CDR3 region. The immunoSEQ Assay was used to sequence the TCRbeta CDR3 regions. This is the immuneACCESS table as TCRdb keeps it, with only in-frame sequences that have V and J called. A part of the clones is gone; compared with another copy, unresolved V genes explain less than half, and the rest is unexplained. The sample contains 70,000 to 85,000 clones, 85% to 95% of them found a single time. Jointly, the top ten make up approximately 10% of the sample. The trial excluded patients who had a history of autoimmune disease or who were on systemic immunosuppression. Peripheral blood for TCR sequencing was collected from all dose cohorts at baseline, on cycle 4 day 1, and on cycle 7 day 1. Samples were obtained from an open-label, multicenter, first-in-human phase I dose-escalation trial of ivuxolimab. Adults with locally advanced or metastatic melanoma, renal cell carcinoma, hepatocellular carcinoma or head and neck squamous cell carcinoma were enrolled in the trial. Before TCR sequencing, CD4+ T cells and CD8+ T cells were sorted from peripheral blood as separate populations.

On this clone: Its recognized antigen is unknown. Within one base of it there is no much larger clone, and no base qualities were kept.

The CDR3 runs 16 amino acids, cysteine and phenylalanine included. The DNA shown is the 48-base CDR3, in frame from base 1. Taken from the germline V gene, the CDR1 and CDR2 loops are LGHNA and YSLEER. From V the trimming removes 5 bases and from J it removes 0 bases, while the gene matches leave 9 bases of the junction unaccounted for. The TCR originated in an adult with an advanced solid tumor such as melanoma, head and neck, liver or kidney cancer. Sequencing was performed on CD4+ or CD8+ T cells sorted from blood, taken in a trial of the OX40 agonist ivuxolimab. This receptor chain uses TRBV4-3 and TRBJ2-7, with 8 bases aligning to TRBD1. CDR3 loop: CASSYDRTGSSYEQYF. The DNA reads as follows: TGCGCCAGCAGCTACGACAGGACAGGGAGCTCCTACGAGCAGTACTTC.